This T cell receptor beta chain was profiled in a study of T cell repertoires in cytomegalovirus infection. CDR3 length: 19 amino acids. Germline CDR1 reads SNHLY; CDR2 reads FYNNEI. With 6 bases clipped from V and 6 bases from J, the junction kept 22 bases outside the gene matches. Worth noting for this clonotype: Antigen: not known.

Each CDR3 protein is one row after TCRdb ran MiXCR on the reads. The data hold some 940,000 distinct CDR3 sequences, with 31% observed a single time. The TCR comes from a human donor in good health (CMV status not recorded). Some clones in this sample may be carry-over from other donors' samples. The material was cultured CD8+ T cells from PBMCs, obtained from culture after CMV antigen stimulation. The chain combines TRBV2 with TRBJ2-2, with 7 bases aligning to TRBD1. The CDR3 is CASSEAQGDSNYRPGELFF. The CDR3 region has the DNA TGTGCCAGCAGCGAGGCGCAAGGGGACAGTAATTATCGTCCCGGGGAGCTGTTTTTT.